The 8 T cell receptor beta chains listed next were all sequenced from one sample in a study of blood T cells in healthy people across ages. The second PCR ran about 6 to 12 cycles with a sample-barcoded 5' primer and J-beta primers. TCRdb itself ran the 5' RACE reads through MiXCR, one entry per CDR3 protein. The sample shows about 700,000 distinct CDR3 sequences, about 32% of them seen only once. Specimen: blood. These TCRs come from an elderly woman in good health.

This clonotype was recorded many times. The rearrangement links TRBV10-3 to TRBJ1-2, with unresolved D. Germline CDR1 is ENHRY and CDR2 is SYGVKD. CDR3 length: 14 residues. Trimming cost V 0 bases and J 0 bases, with 5 bases left between them. The CDR3 nucleotides read TGTGCCATCAGTGAGTCGAAGTCTAACTATGGCTACACCTTC. It codes for CAISESKSNYGYTF.

The genes are TRBV5-4 and TRBJ2-1; tentatively, D is TRBD1 (5 bases). This CDR3 contains 14 residues. Trimming stripped 2 bases from V and 7 bases from J, with 13 bases between. Germline lookup yields CDR1 SGHNT and CDR2 YYREEE (reference sequence). CDR3: CASSLGHRNNEQFF. The CDR3 coding sequence is TGTGCCAGCAGCTTAGGACATCGTAATAATGAGCAGTTCTTC. The entire variable domain, with the rest obtained from reference TRBV5-4 and TRBJ2-1, is as follows: ETGVTQSPTHLIKTRGQQVTLRCSSQSGHNTVSWYQQALGQGPQFIFQYYREEENGRGNFPPRFSGLQFPNYSSELNVNALELDDSALYLCASSLGHRNNEQFFGPGTRLTVL.

This clonotype was seen at least ten times. The rearrangement links TRBV18 to TRBJ2-7, with D perhaps TRBD2 (6 bases). Between the trimmed V and J ends, which lost 8 bases and 3 bases, there was a span of 17 bases. Germline CDR1 KGHSH, CDR2 LQKENI. CDR3 length: 14 amino acids. CDR3 amino acids: CASASRGSRYEQYF. DNA of the CDR3: TGTGCCAGCGCTTCTCGGGGGAGCCGCTACGAGCAGTACTTC.

For this clonotype: At one end, the junction sequence differs from germline, possibly due to a read error. The V and J genes are TRBV20-1 and TRBJ2-3, with TRBD1 identical over 11 bases. The germline gives CDR1 DFQATT, CDR2 SNEGSKA (reference sequence). The CDR3 is made up of 17 amino acids. Here the CDR3 DNA reads TGCAGTGCGAGAGCCGTTCGGACAGGGGGCAGGGCAGATACGCAGTATTTT. Protein product: CSARAVRTGGRADTQYF.

The chain couples TRBV4-1 to TRBJ1-1, with D possibly matching TRBD1 (5 bases). V lost 1 base, J lost 0 bases, and 6 bases lay in between. This CDR3 spans 14 amino acids. Germline CDR1 and CDR2: MGHRA and YSYEKL. In DNA, the CDR3 is TGCGCCAGCAGCCAAGGGGGGGTGAACACTGAAGCTTTCTTT. It is translated as CASSQGGVNTEAFF.

This clonotype was picked up many times. The chain recombines TRBV7-9 with TRBJ2-2, with TRBD1 matching over 9 bases. Germline V gives CDR1 SEHNR, CDR2 FQNEAQ (reference sequence). The ends lost 10 bases at V and 1 base at J; junction bases unmatched: 1. This CDR3 region has 13 residues. CDR3 residues: CAMDRGNTGELFF. The CDR3 coding sequence is TGTGCCATGGACAGGGGGAACACCGGGGAGCTGTTTTTT. Full variable domain (rest looked up from reference TRBV7-9 and TRBJ2-2): DTGVSQNPRHKITKRGQNVTFRCDPISEHNRLYWYRQTLGQGPEFLTYFQNEAQLEKSRLLSDRFSAERPKGSFSTLEIQRTEQGDSAMYLCAMDRGNTGELFFGEGSRLTVL.

The gene calls are TRBV9 and TRBJ2-1; 11 bases agree with TRBD2. The CDR3 runs 16 residues. V dropped 3 bases and J dropped 11; count of bases not matched to a gene: 13. Germline V gene data show CDR1 as SGDLS and CDR2 as YYNGEE. CDR3 DNA sequence: TGTGCCAGCAGCGCGATCGGAGGGACTAGCGGCGCCAAGCAGTTCTTC. Amino acid sequence: CASSAIGGTSGAKQFF.

The rearrangement joins TRBV20-1 to TRBJ1-1; D might be TRBD1 (5 bases). The V and J ends lost 1 base and 1 base respectively, with 13 bases between them. The germline V gene has CDR1 DFQATT and CDR2 SNEGSKA (reference sequence). The length of the CDR3 is 15 residues. The CDR3 here is CSARVTGVTNTEAFF. CDR3 sequence (DNA): TGCAGTGCTAGAGTAACAGGAGTGACGAACACTGAAGCTTTCTTT.